This T cell receptor beta chain was retrieved from a study of OX40 agonist ivuxolimab in advanced cancers. Of note for this clone: Its specificity is unknown.

Assay used: immunoSEQ multiplex PCR; TCRdb lists only in-frame clones, some missing. The repertoire holds 30,000 to 35,000 clones, with roughly 80% as singletons. The germline V gene encodes CDR1 SGDLS and CDR2 YYNGEE. This CDR3 is built from 14 residues. Trimming took off 4 bases at V and 6 bases at J, with 14 bases between the two ends. Findings of the study overall: The study observed clonal expansion of CD4+ and CD8+ blood T cells by week 6 at 0.1 to 3.0 mg/kg.

This specimen consisted of CD4+ or CD8+ T cells sorted from blood, obtained in a trial of the OX40 agonist ivuxolimab. V gene TRBV9 combines with J gene TRBJ2-1; D uncertain. The source is an adult with an advanced solid tumor such as melanoma, head and neck, liver or kidney cancer. This CDR3 is CASSPPTPANEQFF. The CDR3 region has the DNA TGTGCCAGCAGCCCCCCGACTCCGGCCAATGAGCAGTTCTTC. The full variable domain, completed using reference TRBV9 and TRBJ2-1, is DSGVTQTPKHLITATGQRVTLRCSPRSGDLSVYWYQQSLDQGLQFLIQYYNGEERAKGNILERFSAQQFPDLHSELNLSSLELGDSALYFCASSPPTPANEQFFGPGTRLTVL.